This TCR beta chain was profiled in a study of memory CD8 T cells in hepatitis C reinfection. TCRdb's table, derived via immunoSEQ multiplex PCR, lists solely in-frame clones and lacks some. The sample yields 45,000 to 55,000 clones, around nine tenths seen once. The CDR3 is 16 residues long. The germline V gene encodes CDR1 SGHAT and CDR2 FQNNGV. V gave up 5 bases and J gave up 2 bases; unmatched junction bases: 9. Regarding time point: pre-reinfection, 55 to 20 weeks before reinfection detection. No in vitro expansion preceded TCR sequencing of the sorted cells. This TCR came from a man younger than 35 with hepatitis C virus infection. The V call is TRBV11-2, the J call TRBJ2-3; 8 bases line up with TRBD2. Sequencing input: naive CD8+ T cells sorted from blood. CDR3 sequence (DNA): TGTGCCAGCAGCCAAGCGGGGGCATCCGACACAGATACGCAGTATTTT. It encodes CASSQAGASDTDTQYF. Using reference TRBV11-2 and TRBJ2-3 for the parts outside the CDR3, the full variable domain is EAGVAQSPRYKIIEKRQSVAFWCNPISGHATLYWYQQILGQGPKLLIQFQNNGVVDDSQLPKDRFSAERLKGVDSTLKIQPAKLEDSAVYLCASSQAGASDTDTQYFGPGTRLTVL.